Shown below are 14 T cell receptor beta chains from a single sample sequenced in a study of response to subunit inactivated influenza vaccine. From the RT-PCR reads, TCRdb called clonotypes with MiXCR, one entry per CDR3 protein. This sample has about 650,000 distinct CDR3 sequences, with around a sixth found just once. The input for sequencing was PBMCs from blood, taken 11 to 12 days after vaccination. The receptors stem from a man in his fifties who received an inactivated influenza vaccine.

This rearrangement joins TRBV11-2 to TRBJ2-2; the D gene is possibly TRBD2 (5 bases). The CDR3 runs 15 residues. Germline V lookup: CDR1 SGHAT, CDR2 FQNNGV. Trimming cost V 11 bases and J 2 bases, with 18 bases left between them. The CDR3 DNA reads as TGTGCCGCAGCACCCGGACTTCCAAACACCGGGGAGCTGTTTTTT. Residues: CAAAPGLPNTGELFF. The whole variable domain, remainder taken from reference TRBV11-2 and TRBJ2-2, is EAGVAQSPRYKIIEKRQSVAFWCNPISGHATLYWYQQILGQGPKLLIQFQNNGVVDDSQLPKDRFSAERLKGVDSTLKIQPAKLEDSAVYLCAAAPGLPNTGELFFGEGSRLTVL.

For the CDR3, the DNA is TGCAGTGCTACGACAGGGGCGAGGAACACCGGGGAGCTGTTTTTT. It encodes CSATTGARNTGELFF. J is TRBJ2-2 and V is TRBV20-1; TRBD1 matches 8 bases. Germline lookup yields CDR1 DFQATT and CDR2 SNEGSKA (reference sequence). This CDR3 comprises 15 residues. The V segment lost 4 bases and the J segment 1 base; nucleotides outside the gene matches: 5.

This clonotype was seen a handful of times. The chain carries TRBV6-4 and TRBJ2-1; D gene uncertain. V lost 10 bases, J lost 3 bases, and 22 bases lay in between. CDR3 length: 16 amino acids. Germline CDR1 is MRHNA and CDR2 is SNTAGT. The CDR3 DNA follows: TGTGCCACCACCTCAAGACCCGCCGGGTTCTACAATGAGCAGTTCTTC. Protein sequence: CATTSRPAGFYNEQFF.

The chain recombines TRBV24-1 with TRBJ2-1; TRBD2 matches at 9 bases. Trimming at V came to 7 bases and at J to 6 bases, leaving 6 bases not matched to a gene. Germline V CDR1 and CDR2: KGHDR, SFDVKD. The CDR3 runs 14 residues. CDR3 sequence: CATRRGTSSNEQFF. DNA for the CDR3: TGTGCCACCAGACGAGGGACTAGCAGCAATGAGCAGTTCTTC.

This clonotype was observed at least ten times. This chain links TRBV20-1 with TRBJ2-7; TRBD1 might be the D (6 bases). V gave up 0 bases and J gave up 4 bases, with 13 bases separating them. This CDR3 region has 14 residues. Germline values: CDR1 DFQATT, CDR2 SNEGSKA (reference sequence). Here the CDR3 reads CSARDTRGSYEQYF. The CDR3 DNA reads TGCAGTGCTAGAGACACCAGGGGAAGTTACGAGCAGTACTTC.

The V and J genes are TRBV5-1 and TRBJ2-3; the D is unclear. This CDR3 contains 15 residues. Germline V lookup: CDR1 SGHRS, CDR2 YFSETQ. With 3 bases removed from V and 0 bases from J, the gap between germline ends came to 11 bases. As DNA, the CDR3 is TGCGCCAGCAGCTCGGGCACCACGAGCACAGATACGCAGTATTTT. Its protein product is CASSSGTTSTDTQYF.

The chain employs TRBV10-3 and TRBJ2-3; 9 bases agree with TRBD2. The CDR3 loop spans 14 amino acids. Germline assignment: CDR1 ENHRY and CDR2 SYGVKD. With V trimmed by 6 bases and J by 3 bases, 4 bases remained unmatched. As DNA, the CDR3 is TGTGCCATCAGCGAAGCGGGGGGAACAGATACGCAGTATTTT. It specifies CAISEAGGTDTQYF.

The sample holds many counts of this clonotype. This sequence joins TRBV28 and TRBJ1-3, with no clear D. The CDR3 extends over 14 amino acids. CDR1 is MDHEN and CDR2 is SYDVKM in the germline V gene. V lost 5 bases, J lost 0 bases, and 8 bases lay in between. The CDR3 DNA sequence: TGTGCCAGCAGTCTACCCAGCTCTGGAAACACCATATATTTT. This translates into CASSLPSSGNTIYF.

The sample holds a few counts of this clonotype. J is TRBJ2-3 and V is TRBV10-3; TRBD2 matches at 9 bases. Germline CDR1 and CDR2: ENHRY and SYGVKD. CDR3 length: 15 residues. J was trimmed by 5 bases and V by 2 bases; bases with no gene match: 5. Written as DNA, the CDR3 is TGTGCCATCAGTGAGGGGAGCGGGGGGAGAGATACGCAGTATTTT. Its protein is CAISEGSGGRDTQYF.

This clonotype turned up a few times. The rearrangement links TRBV7-6 to TRBJ2-1, with 8 bases lining up with TRBD2. J gave up 10 bases and V 1 base, and 9 bases lay outside the gene matches. CDR1 and CDR2 (germline): SGHVS, FNYEAQ. CDR3 length equals 15 residues. CDR3 loop: CASSLEISGDAEQFF. The CDR3 region has the DNA TGTGCCAGCAGCTTAGAAATTAGCGGGGACGCCGAGCAGTTCTTC.

This clonotype turned up a few times. The V and J genes are TRBV4-2 and TRBJ2-1; D might be TRBD1 (6 bases). Germline V lookup: CDR1 LGHNA, CDR2 YNFKEQ. The CDR3 totals 17 residues. Trimming pared 1 base from V and 8 bases from J, leaving 21 bases between. The CDR3 loop reads CASSQGPMGAFEDEQFF. In DNA form, the CDR3 reads TGTGCCAGCAGCCAAGGACCCATGGGGGCCTTTGAAGATGAGCAGTTCTTC.

V is TRBV20-1 and J is TRBJ2-7; 7 bases are a match to TRBD1. The CDR3 contains 13 residues. Germline V gene lookup returns CDR1 DFQATT and CDR2 SNEGSKA (reference sequence). J gave up 3 bases and V 5 bases, and 7 bases lay outside the gene matches. In nucleotides, the CDR3 is TGCAGTGCTGAGAGCCGGGACAGCTACGAGCAGTACTTC. Amino acid sequence: CSAESRDSYEQYF.

This clonotype was seen only a few times. DNA of the CDR3: TGTGCCAGCAACCCCGGTCCAGGGTATCAGCCCCAGCATTTT. Translating gives CASNPGPGYQPQHF. The chain recombines TRBV7-2 with TRBJ1-5, with D possibly TRBD1 on 5 matching bases. V lost 7 bases to trimming and J lost 5 bases, with 15 bases between them. The CDR3 is made up of 14 amino acids. Germline assignment: CDR1 SGHTA and CDR2 FQGNSA.

This clonotype appeared a few times. The chain links TRBV20-1 to TRBJ1-1; D is unresolved. Per the germline V gene, CDR1 is DFQATT and CDR2 is SNEGSKA (reference sequence). The V gene lost 5 bases and the J gene lost 3 bases, with 10 bases spanning the gap. The CDR3 loop spans 12 amino acids. CDR3 in amino acids: CSAQQAHTEAFF. In DNA, the CDR3 is TGCAGTGCTCAGCAGGCTCACACTGAAGCTTTCTTT.